Below, 4 T cell receptor beta chains from the same sample are listed, as sequenced in a study of HIV-infected children after antiretroviral therapy interruption. This sample's treatment: PENTA 11 planned treatment interruption arm or continuous ART arm. RNA-based 3' RACE libraries used unique molecular identifiers. Each CDR3 protein is one row after TCRdb ran MiXCR on the 3' RACE reads. In the table there are 35,000 to 50,000 distinct CDR3 sequences, 6.5% of which are singletons. The specimen comprised CD45RA+ CD4+ T cells from PBMCs, pooled from several time points, sampled from a donor given antiretroviral therapy, either interrupted or continuous. The subset was: naive CD4+ CD45RA+ CD45RO- T cells. Receptors originate from a pool of human donors with HIV.

This clonotype has at least ten counts. The chain carries TRBV12-3 or TRBV12-4 and TRBJ2-1; 9 bases are a match to TRBD2. The CDR3 loop spans 15 amino acids. The V gene end was trimmed by 2 bases and the J gene end by 6 bases; junction bases not matched to a gene: 5. As DNA, the CDR3 is TGTGCCAGCAGTTTACGGCTAGCGGGGATCAATGAGCAGTTCTTC. Translating it yields CASSLRLAGINEQFF.

This clonotype was seen at least ten times. The CDR3 region is CAISAGDRGAKNIQYF. In DNA form, the CDR3 reads TGTGCCATCAGTGCCGGGGACAGGGGAGCCAAAAACATTCAGTACTTC. The chain is built from TRBV10-3 and TRBJ2-4; TRBD1 agrees at 10 bases. Germline V gene sequence: CDR1 ENHRY, CDR2 SYGVKD. Trimming cost V 4 bases and J 0 bases; bases outside gene matches: 3. The CDR3 consists of 16 residues.

This clonotype showed up many times. The chain combines TRBV6-1 with TRBJ1-2; D is possibly TRBD1 (5 bases). Trimming removed 6 bases at V and 2 bases at J, with 10 bases between. There are 13 residues in the CDR3. The germline V gene has CDR1 MNHNS and CDR2 SASEGT. CDR3 sequence: CASSGDGNYGYTF. DNA for the CDR3: TGTGCCAGCAGCGGGGACGGGAACTATGGCTACACCTTC.

This clonotype was seen many times. The chain carries TRBV12-3 or TRBV12-4 and TRBJ1-2; D possibly corresponds to TRBD1 (6 bases). Trimming cost V 5 bases and J 2 bases, with 15 bases left between them. The CDR3 is 15 amino acids. Here the CDR3 reads CASSTSGAINYGYTF. CDR3 coding DNA: TGTGCCAGCAGTACCTCAGGGGCCATAAACTATGGCTACACCTTC.